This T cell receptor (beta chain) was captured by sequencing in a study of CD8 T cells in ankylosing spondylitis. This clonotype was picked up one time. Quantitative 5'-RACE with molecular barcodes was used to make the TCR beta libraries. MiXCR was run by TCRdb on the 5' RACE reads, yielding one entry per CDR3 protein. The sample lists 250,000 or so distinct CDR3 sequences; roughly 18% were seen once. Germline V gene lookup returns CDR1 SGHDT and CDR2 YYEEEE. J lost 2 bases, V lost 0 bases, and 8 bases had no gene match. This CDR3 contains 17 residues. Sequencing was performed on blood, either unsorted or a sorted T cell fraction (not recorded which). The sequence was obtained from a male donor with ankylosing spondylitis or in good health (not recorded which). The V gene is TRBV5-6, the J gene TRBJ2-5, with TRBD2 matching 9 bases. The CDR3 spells CASSLARREGWQETQYF. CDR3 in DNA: TGTGCCAGCAGCTTGGCACGGCGGGAGGGTTGGCAAGAGACCCAGTACTTC.